One T cell receptor (beta chain) is described in this entry. What antigen it recognizes has not been identified. It has no much larger one-base neighbor in the sample; base qualities were not kept. This sample is drawn from a study of shared clonotypes between healthy human individuals (dated by TCRdb to 2018 to 2021). Regarding the complete study: The cohort included three men and a couple of women between 18 and 49 years of age. For each donor, CD4 naive and CD4 memory were each given three plates, CD8 naive was given two plates, and CD8 memory was given one plate. The study deeply sequenced blood TCR repertoires of roughly five healthy adults to estimate repertoire size and the extent of clonotype sharing between individuals. Different laboratories and diverse techniques were used to prepare libraries and sequence TCR repertoires, to increase sequencing depth and limit assay-specific biases. Between about 0.8 and 8.9 billion PBMCs per donor were obtained by leukapheresis.

The study at large found these results: Pairwise subsampling indicated that sequencing depth was expected to affect the degree of clonotype sharing among donors. Clonotypes shared by all four sorted-subset donors showed higher generation probabilities than non-shared clonotypes. Naive subsets generally had larger estimated clonotype richness than memory subsets did. When a handful of donors were compared, the shared fraction of clonotypes was around 4.6% for naive CD4, approximately 3.3% for naive CD8, 2.3% for memory CD4, and 0.3% to 0.5% for memory CD8. Even with the large sequencing depth, rarefaction of the sorted-subset datasets indicated that sequencing was incomplete. Sampling was restricted to blood, and TCR repertoires in tissue are likely to differ from TCR repertoires in blood. Because the study included only a small number of donors, the genetic and exposure-history diversity represented was limited.

The donors were healthy, HIV-negative adults who had no recently reported acute infections or vaccinations. All donors were Caucasian adults living in Nashville, Tennessee, USA. The CD8 memory samples were a combination of magnetically selected CD45RO+ cells and CCR7-negative CD45RA+ effector memory (TemRA) cells. After blood collection by leukapheresis, PBMCs were isolated using Ficoll-Histopaque density gradient centrifugation and then cryopreserved in the vapor phase of liquid nitrogen. Purity and quantity of every magnetically sorted T cell population were checked by analytical flow cytometry. Genomic DNA was isolated from each sorted fraction and quantified by UV absorbance on a Nanodrop 2000c. Using the deep immunoSEQ assay, multiplex PCR amplified TCR CDR3 regions from genomic DNA. Extracted genomic DNA from each cell subset was distributed evenly across all wells of several immunoSEQ 96-well plates, and each plate was treated as a replicate. Each replicate PCR for sorted subsets received around 210 ng genomic DNA, equal to 28,000 or so T cell genomes. Purified libraries were quantified with a Qubit 3.0 fluorometer, sized on a Bioanalyzer 2100, and re-quantified with the KAPA Library Quantification kit. A separate single-read 150-cycle Illumina NextSeq 550 flow cell was used to sequence each immunoSEQ 96-well plate. The original pipeline was this. The immunoSEQ output contained only junctional sequences without quality scores, so filtering could not match that applied to full-length reads. To assign V/J genes and CDR3, sequences were annotated using PyIR, a Python wrapper for IgBLAST v1.9, with IMGT germline references. Any read was removed if the V/J assignment was weak (E-value above 1e-6), the CDR3 was missing, or the read contained stop codons, out-of-frame junctions, or ambiguous translated residues. V3J clonotypes were defined by identical inferred V gene, J gene, and CDR3 amino acid sequence. To compute the percentage overlap between repertoires, the number of shared unique clonotypes was divided by the size of the smaller repertoire. RTK rarefaction, the Chao1 estimator, and Recon v2.1 estimates of unobserved clonotypes were used to assess repertoire richness. OLGA was used to compute generation probabilities for all TCRbeta clonotypes that the gDNA method yielded from a few donors. TCRdb retrieved this table from immuneACCESS and kept in-frame rearrangements only. Not all clones are present; in checked studies, unresolved V genes account for under half, and no reason is known for the remainder. Clone size and the V and J calls come from that table; the DNA yielded D and trimming. Within this sample are some 95,000 clones, with 65% to 70% of them counted one time only. Together, the top ten hold roughly 40% of the sample.

From its cysteine to its phenylalanine, the CDR3 spans 12 amino acids. Only the CDR3 region is kept as DNA, spanning 36 bases read in frame from base 1. Taken from the germline V gene, the CDR1 and CDR2 loops are MRHNA and SNTAGT. At the junction V is shortened by 2 bases and J by 10 bases, with 9 bases in between. Sequenced sample: memory CD8+ T cells sorted from blood. Interpreted using the paper, the cell subset or site label stands for: CD45RO+ cells pooled with CCR7-negative TemRA cells. The TCR sequence derives from a man aged 25 to 40 in good health. The receptor chain draws on TRBV6-4 and TRBJ2-1; the D gene is perhaps TRBD1, on 5 matching bases. The nucleotide sequence reads TGTGCCAGCAGTGACGATAACAGGGAGCAGTTCTTC. It is translated as CASSDDNREQFF.